This T cell receptor beta chain was identified in a study of blood T cell repertoires in COVID-19. CDR1 is LGHDT and CDR2 is YNNKEL in the germline V gene (reference sequence). CDR3 length: 15 amino acids. V shed 4 bases and J 5 bases; nucleotides not matched to a gene: 4. The data were produced by immunoSEQ multiplex PCR, yet TCRdb's version contains in-frame clones alone and is incomplete. This sample yields a few hundred thousand clones, of which more than 75% are seen a single time; 2% to 2.5% belongs to the top ten. The sequenced material came from PBMCs or T cells enriched from blood (not recorded which). The receptor's source is an older woman in a cohort exposed to, infected with or recovered from COVID-19 (not recorded which). The J gene is TRBJ2-1, the V gene TRBV3-1 (or the pseudogene TRBV3-2), with TRBD2 matching 11 bases. This chain's CDR3 is CASSLGLAGHNEQFF. DNA for the CDR3: TGTGCCAGCAGCCTCGGACTAGCGGGCCACAATGAGCAGTTCTTC.